This paragraph covers one TCR beta chain sequence. This sample stems from a study of CD8 T cells in Susac syndrome. TEMRA cells were enriched by FACS, while CD8+ and CD4+ T cells were obtained through a negative isolation that was performed magnetically. Random-hexamer reverse transcription was applied to roughly 0.5 to 1 ug RNA. MiXCR, applied by TCRdb to the immunoSEQ multiplex PCR reads, yields one record per CDR3 protein. The top ten clones hold around 0.093% of a sample with under 200,000 distinct CDR3 sequences, 85% to 95% of them seen once. The sample taken for sequencing was CD4+ T cells from PBMCs. The receptor was isolated from a human donor in good health.

This CDR3 is CASSLGQGFINGYTF. For the CDR3, the DNA is TGTGCCAGCAGCCTGGGACAGGGTTTTATAAATGGCTACACCTTC. The J gene is TRBJ1-2, the V gene TRBV5-4; 9 nucleotides align to TRBD1. This CDR3 region has 15 residues. Germline trimming cut 4 bases from V and 6 bases from J; bases unmatched to any gene: 10. Germline V gene data show CDR1 as SGHNT and CDR2 as YYREEE (reference sequence). Based on the CDR3 plus reference TRBV5-4 and TRBJ1-2, the full variable domain is ETGVTQSPTHLIKTRGQQVTLRCSSQSGHNTVSWYQQALGQGPQFIFQYYREEENGRGNFPPRFSGLQFPNYSSELNVNALELDDSALYLCASSLGQGFINGYTFGSGTRLTVV.